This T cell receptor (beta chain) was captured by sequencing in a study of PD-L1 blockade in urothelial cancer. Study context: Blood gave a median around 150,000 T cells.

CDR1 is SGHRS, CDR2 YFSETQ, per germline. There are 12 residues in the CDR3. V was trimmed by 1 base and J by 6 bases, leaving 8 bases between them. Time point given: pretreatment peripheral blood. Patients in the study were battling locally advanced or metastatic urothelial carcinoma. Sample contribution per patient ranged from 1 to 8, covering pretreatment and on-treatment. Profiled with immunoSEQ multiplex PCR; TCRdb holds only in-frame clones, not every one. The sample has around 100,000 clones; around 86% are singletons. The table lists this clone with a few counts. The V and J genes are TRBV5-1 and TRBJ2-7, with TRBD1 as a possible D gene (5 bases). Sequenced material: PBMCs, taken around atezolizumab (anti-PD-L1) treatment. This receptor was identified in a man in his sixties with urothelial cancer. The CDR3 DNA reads TGCGCCAGCAGCTTGAAAAGGGGCGAGCAGTACTTC. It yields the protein CASSLKRGEQYF.